This entry lists 28 T cell receptor beta chains sequenced from one sample in a study of blood T cell repertoires in COVID-19. Profiling relied on immunoSEQ multiplex PCR, and the TCRdb table lists in-frame clones only, not all of them. The data hold roughly 200,000 clones, with around 80% observed a single time. Sequenced input: peripheral blood. These receptor sequences come from a woman over 75 with COVID-19, enrolled during active disease.

This clone was seen more than once but under ten times. This chain connects TRBV5-1 to TRBJ2-2; D is perhaps TRBD2 (6 bases). The ends were cut back, 3 bases at V and 1 base at J, with 10 bases in the middle. Germline CDR1 reads SGHRS; CDR2 reads YFSETQ. This CDR3 has 15 amino acids. CDR3 protein: CASSSGVMNTGELFF. The CDR3 DNA reads as TGCGCCAGCAGCTCGGGAGTGATGAACACCGGGGAGCTGTTTTTT.

The rearrangement links TRBV4-1 to TRBJ2-2, with a possible D match to TRBD2 (6 bases). The V end lost 0 bases, the J end lost 7 bases, and 15 bases lay between the germline ends. CDR3 size: 16 residues. The germline gives CDR1 MGHRA, CDR2 YSYEKL. CDR3: CASSQEGGGVVGELFF. DNA for the CDR3: TGCGCCAGCAGCCAAGAGGGAGGCGGGGTGGTCGGGGAGCTGTTTTTT.

Only one count was recorded for this clone. This chain connects TRBV3-1 (or the pseudogene TRBV3-2) to TRBJ2-3, with TRBD2 matching 8 bases. V was pared by 4 bases and J by 4 bases, with 4 bases of the junction left unmatched. The CDR3 covers 14 residues. CDR1 is LGHDT and CDR2 is YNNKEL in the germline V gene (reference sequence). The CDR3 here is CASSPGGRADTQYF. CDR3 coding DNA: TGTGCCAGCAGCCCGGGGGGGCGGGCAGATACGCAGTATTTT.

CDR3 region: CASSAKIQGALNSPLHF. CDR3 DNA sequence: TGTGCCAGCAGTGCCAAAATACAGGGGGCGCTGAATTCACCCCTCCACTTT. The gene calls are TRBV27 and TRBJ1-6, with 9 bases matching TRBD1. Germline CDR1 MNHEY, CDR2 SMNVEV (reference sequence). The CDR3 sequence is 17 residues long. Trimming cost V 5 bases and J 7 bases; bases outside gene matches: 12.

The chain recombines TRBV3-1 (or the pseudogene TRBV3-2) with TRBJ2-1, with TRBD2 identical over 7 bases. Germline V gives CDR1 LGHDT, CDR2 YNNKEL (reference sequence). There are 15 residues in the CDR3. V lost 2 bases to trimming and J lost 2 bases; unmatched junction nucleotides: 3. CDR3 DNA: TGTGCCAGCAGCCAACCTAGCGGAGCCTACAATGAGCAGTTCTTC. Translation gives CASSQPSGAYNEQFF.

This clone was detected a few times. The chain is built from TRBV28 and TRBJ2-7, with D possibly TRBD2 on 5 matching bases. Germline lookup yields CDR1 MDHEN and CDR2 SYDVKM. V was cut by 7 bases and J by 3 bases, with 7 bases left in between. The CDR3 spans 11 residues. The CDR3 spells CASTRGYEQYF. CDR3 DNA sequence: TGTGCCAGCACCCGGGGCTACGAGCAGTACTTC.

This clone was recorded a few times. V and J are TRBV18 and TRBJ1-5; the match to TRBD1 covers 10 bases. Germline V lookup: CDR1 KGHSH, CDR2 LQKENI. This CDR3 is built from 16 residues. The J segment lost 5 bases and the V segment lost 3 bases, leaving 7 bases of the junction unmatched. The CDR3 reads CASSPPGQGTYQPQHF. DNA of the CDR3: TGTGCCAGCTCACCCCCGGGACAGGGGACCTATCAGCCCCAGCATTTT.

This clone was seen more than once but under ten times. The chain recombines TRBV5-6 with TRBJ1-2; 8 positions agree with TRBD1. Germline CDR1 reads SGHDT; CDR2 reads YYEEEE. V dropped 4 bases and J dropped 3; count of bases not matched to a gene: 5. This CDR3 spans 14 amino acids. The CDR3 region has the DNA TGTGCCAGCAGCCGCCTGACAGGGGACTATGGCTACACCTTC. Its translation is CASSRLTGDYGYTF.

This rearrangement joins TRBV5-4 to TRBJ2-1; perhaps TRBD2 as D (6 bases). This CDR3 contains 13 residues. Trimming took 4 bases from V and 10 from J, leaving 15 bases between them. Germline loops: CDR1 SGHNT, CDR2 YYREEE (reference sequence). The CDR3 DNA follows: TGTGCCAGCAGCCCGGAGGGCCCCCGGGAGCAGTTCTTC. This encodes CASSPEGPREQFF.

This clone was observed once. This sequence joins TRBV9 and TRBJ1-1, with D hard to call. This CDR3 region has 15 residues. V dropped 2 bases and J dropped 5 bases, with 16 bases sitting between them. The germline V gene encodes CDR1 SGDLS and CDR2 YYNGEE. CDR3: CASSVGEGGRTEAFF. As DNA, the CDR3 is TGTGCCAGCAGCGTTGGGGAGGGAGGAAGAACTGAAGCTTTCTTT.

This clone was observed once. The same CDR3 can be traced to other DNA sequences in this sample. This CDR3 is CASSVASNTEAFF. DNA for the CDR3: TGTGCCAGCAGCGTAGCCAGTAACACTGAAGCTTTCTTT. The gene calls are TRBV9 and TRBJ1-1, with D uncertain. This CDR3 is built from 13 residues. The V gene's germline CDR1 is SGDLS and CDR2 YYNGEE. With 0 bases removed from V and 2 bases from J, the gap between germline ends came to 5 bases.

The rearrangement links TRBV5-1 to TRBJ2-1, with 8 bases that match TRBD2. Germline trimming cut 0 bases from V and 8 bases from J; bases unmatched to any gene: 10. Germline values: CDR1 SGHRS, CDR2 YFSETQ. The CDR3 spans 16 residues. The CDR3: CASSLAAGTSLYEQFF. CDR3 nucleotides: TGCGCCAGCAGCTTGGCTGCCGGGACTAGTCTTTATGAGCAGTTCTTC.

The rearrangement links TRBV14 to TRBJ1-6; D perhaps matches TRBD1 (6 bases). The CDR3 extends over 14 amino acids. Deletions cut 4 bases from V and 17 bases from J, with 21 bases between. The germline V gene has CDR1 SGHDN and CDR2 FVKESK. The CDR3 DNA sequence: TGTGCCAGCAGCCCCAGAGGGGGGGACTCCGGATTCCACTTT. Translated: CASSPRGGDSGFHF.

The chain combines TRBV5-1 with TRBJ2-7, with 7 nucleotides matching TRBD1. This CDR3 is built from 15 residues. Germline V CDR1 and CDR2: SGHRS, YFSETQ. Trimming removed 3 bases from V and 5 bases from J; junction bases left unmatched: 11. The CDR3 loop reads CASSSISTGLNEQYF. CDR3 nucleotide sequence: TGCGCCAGCAGCTCAATCTCGACAGGGCTCAACGAGCAGTACTTC.

The chain employs TRBV12-3 or TRBV12-4 and TRBJ2-5; TRBD2 is a possible D gene (6 bases). V was pared by 5 bases and J by 4 bases, with 11 bases between. The CDR3 is 13 residues long. The CDR3 region has the DNA TGTGCCAGCAGTGGGGGGTACCGAGAGACCCAGTACTTC. Encoded protein: CASSGGYRETQYF.

The genes are TRBV7-3 and TRBJ2-1; 7 bases agree with TRBD2. The ends lost 2 bases at V and 4 bases at J; junction bases unmatched: 11. Germline V CDR1 and CDR2: SGHTA, FQGTGA. The CDR3 extends over 17 amino acids. In DNA form, the CDR3 reads TGTGCCAGCAGCTTATTGTTTGAGTCTAGCGGTTACAATGAGCAGTTCTTC. Protein sequence: CASSLLFESSGYNEQFF.

This chain links TRBV5-1 with TRBJ2-5, with D unresolved. V was clipped by 5 bases and J by 5 bases, with 13 bases between them. Germline loops: CDR1 SGHRS, CDR2 YFSETQ. CDR3 length: 13 residues. The CDR3 DNA reads as TGCGCCAGCAGTCTGAGTAGTTCCGAGACCCAGTACTTC. It encodes CASSLSSSETQYF.

This clone was seen just once. V and J are TRBV3-1 (or the pseudogene TRBV3-2) and TRBJ2-2; 8 bases line up with TRBD2. Trimming removed 5 bases from V and 4 bases from J; junction bases left unmatched: 6. CDR3 size: 15 residues. Germline CDR1 reads LGHDT; CDR2 reads YNNKEL (reference sequence). CDR3 sequence reads: CASSYLTSATGELFF. The CDR3 DNA is TGTGCCAGCAGCTACCTGACTAGCGCCACCGGGGAGCTGTTTTTT.

The chain employs TRBV5-1 and TRBJ1-2; 7 bases agree with TRBD1. With 4 bases clipped from V and 8 bases from J, the junction kept 11 bases outside the gene matches. Germline V gene data show CDR1 as SGHRS and CDR2 as YFSETQ. The CDR3 length is 14 residues. The CDR3 is CASSLPATGQGYTF. The CDR3 coding sequence is TGCGCCAGCAGCCTGCCCGCGACAGGGCAGGGCTACACCTTC.

The chain links TRBV11-1 to TRBJ2-7; the match to TRBD2 covers 14 bases. The germline gives CDR1 SGHAT, CDR2 FQDESV (reference sequence). J gave up 7 bases and V 7 bases, and 9 bases lay outside the gene matches. CDR3 length: 15 residues. The CDR3 protein is CASTPRTSGGLEQYF. In nucleotides, the CDR3 is TGTGCCAGCACCCCCCGGACTAGCGGGGGGTTGGAGCAGTACTTC. The full variable domain, its missing parts supplied by reference TRBV11-1 and TRBJ2-7, is EAEVAQSPRYKITEKSQAVAFWCDPISGHATLYWYRQILGQGPELLVQFQDESVVDDSQLPKDRFSAERLKGVDSTLKIQPAELGDSAMYLCASTPRTSGGLEQYFGPGTRLTVT.

The genes are TRBV28 and TRBJ2-1; D is perhaps TRBD2 (6 bases). The CDR3 sequence is 15 residues long. V dropped 6 bases and J dropped 6 bases, with 18 bases sitting between them. Germline CDR1 MDHEN, CDR2 SYDVKM. As DNA, the CDR3 is TGTGCCAGCAGCGGGAGCGCGGCCGGATCCAATGAGCAGTTCTTC. Translating gives CASSGSAAGSNEQFF.

The gene calls are TRBV28 and TRBJ1-4; D perhaps matches TRBD1 (5 bases). Germline assignment: CDR1 MDHEN and CDR2 SYDVKM. The CDR3 extends over 16 amino acids. With 4 bases removed from V and 0 bases from J, the gap between germline ends came to 12 bases. In DNA, the CDR3 is TGTGCCAGCAGTTCGCCGACAGAGACAACTAATGAAAAACTGTTTTTT. Translating it yields CASSSPTETTNEKLFF.

This sequence joins TRBV2 and TRBJ2-5; D gene ambiguous. V was clipped by 3 bases and J by 7 bases, with 15 bases between them. This CDR3 is built from 14 residues. Germline CDR1 reads SNHLY; CDR2 reads FYNNEI. The CDR3 coding sequence is TGTGCCAGCAGTGATGGCTGGATCCCGGGGACCCAGTACTTC. The encoded protein is CASSDGWIPGTQYF.

The chain is built from TRBV5-1 and TRBJ2-7, with D possibly matching TRBD1 (8 bases). This CDR3 region has 15 residues. Germline assignment: CDR1 SGHRS and CDR2 YFSETQ. V was shortened by 0 bases and J by 4 bases, with 14 bases between the two germline ends. CDR3 sequence reads: CASSLDRGGSYEQYF. CDR3 sequence (DNA): TGCGCCAGCAGCTTGGACAGGGGGGGTTCTTACGAGCAGTACTTC.

The table lists this clone with a count of one. The chain couples TRBV19 to TRBJ2-5; 8 bases map to TRBD2. The CDR3 has 16 residues. The germline V gene has CDR1 LNHDA and CDR2 SQIVND (reference sequence). The junction had 9 bases not matched to a gene; V was cut back by 0 bases and J by 6 bases. This CDR3 reads CASSIETSATGQTQYF. CDR3 sequence (DNA): TGTGCCAGTAGTATAGAGACTAGCGCCACGGGTCAGACCCAGTACTTC.

The V call is TRBV29-1, the J call TRBJ1-1, with D tentatively TRBD1 (5 bases). The CDR3 consists of 17 residues. Germline V gives CDR1 SQVTM, CDR2 ANQGSEA. V lost 6 bases and J 10 bases, leaving 33 bases between the germline ends. The DNA for the CDR3 is TGCAGCGTCGCTGAAGCCCTGGTTCGGGGGTTCACGGTGGGAGCTTTCTTT. Translation gives CSVAEALVRGFTVGAFF.

This clone was detected a few times. The chain joins TRBV5-1 to TRBJ1-6; 7 nucleotides line up with TRBD1. The ends lost 4 bases at V and 4 bases at J; junction bases unmatched: 5. The germline V gene has CDR1 SGHRS and CDR2 YFSETQ. The CDR3 has 15 residues. This CDR3 reads CASSGDRVYNSPLHF. CDR3 coding DNA: TGCGCCAGCAGCGGCGACAGGGTTTATAATTCACCCCTCCACTTT. Complete variable domain (other parts from reference TRBV5-1 and TRBJ1-6): KAGVTQTPRYLIKTRGQQVTLSCSPISGHRSVSWYQQTPGQGLQFLFEYFSETQRNKGNFPGRFSGRQFSNSRSEMNVSTLELGDSALYLCASSGDRVYNSPLHFGNGTRLTVT.

The chain combines TRBV27 with TRBJ2-3, with a weak D call TRBD2 (5 bases). V was trimmed by 6 bases and J by 1 base, leaving 11 bases between them. In germline, CDR1 is MNHEY, CDR2 SMNVEV (reference sequence). The CDR3 consists of 14 residues. Written as DNA, the CDR3 is TGTGCCAGCAGGAGGGCTGGTGGCACAGATACGCAGTATTTT. Translated, it gives CASRRAGGTDTQYF.